Listed below are T cell receptor beta chains from one sample, sequenced in a study of blood T cell repertoires in COVID-19. Using immunoSEQ multiplex PCR, the repertoire was profiled, and TCRdb retains in-frame clones only, with some absent. This sample has about 280,000 clones, with around 88% found just once. The sequenced sample was peripheral blood. These receptors were taken from a man aged 40-49 years with acute or convalescent COVID-19. The CDR3 runs from the conserved cysteine through the conserved F or W. The D gene is left open where the match is weak. Rows may omit the clone size; those that give it use once, few, many or a size class.

clone_size d_call j_call v_call cdr3_nt cdr3_aa
. . TRBJ1-2 TRBV5-6 TGTGCCAGCAGTACCTCCGGGGGTCTGAGGGGCTACACCTTC CASSTSGGLRGYTF
. . TRBJ1-1 TRBV7-8 TGTGCCAGCAGCTCTTACATAATACCTGAAGCTTTCTTT CASSSYIIPEAFF
once . TRBJ2-7 TRBV7-2 TGTGCCAGCAGCCCACCCGGACAGACCTACGAGCAGTACTTC CASSPPGQTYEQYF
few . TRBJ1-3 TRBV19 TGTGCCAGTAGTCAGGGACTCCCATTTGGAAACACCATATATTTT CASSQGLPFGNTIYF
. . TRBJ2-3 TRBV24-1 TGTGCCACCAGTGCTGTTAGGGGTTTCGCAGATACGCAGTATTTT CATSAVRGFADTQYF
. TRBD2 TRBJ2-1 TRBV29-1 TGCAGCGTTTGGCGGGGGGATTACAATGAGCAGTTCTTC CSVWRGDYNEQFF
. . TRBJ1-6 TRBV6-6 TGTGCCAGCAGTCCGGTGAGGGATTCACCCCTCCACTTT CASSPVRDSPLHF
. TRBD2 TRBJ2-1 TRBV5-4 TGTGCCAGCTTCCGGGGGGACGGAGCGTACAATGAGCAGTTCTTC CASFRGDGAYNEQFF
few . TRBJ2-1 TRBV7-9 TGTGCCAGCAGCGTTGGGGGGATCCCAGGGAATGAGCAGTTCTTC CASSVGGIPGNEQFF
. . TRBJ2-6 TRBV6-6 TGTGCCAGCAGCCGATACCCTCCAGGGGCTGGGGCCAACGTCCTGACTTTC CASSRYPPGAGANVLTF
. . TRBJ1-1 TRBV20-1 TGCAGTGCTAGAGATGAGGGGGAATTGTCCTTT CSARDEGELSF
. . TRBJ1-4 TRBV14 TGTGCCAGCAGCCAAGAGGGGCAGATTGGGGAAAAACTGTTTTTT CASSQEGQIGEKLFF
. . TRBJ2-1 TRBV7-9 TGTGCCAGCAGCCCACTGGGCGGGGCCTACAATGAGCAGTTCTTC CASSPLGGAYNEQFF
few TRBD1 TRBJ1-2 TRBV5-5 TGTGCCAGCAGCTTCGACAGGGCGACACGCTATGGCTACACCTTC CASSFDRATRYGYTF
. TRBD2 TRBJ2-7 TRBV9 TGTGCCAGCAGCCCCGCCCTGGGGCGGGGGTACGAGCAGTACTTC CASSPALGRGYEQYF
. . TRBJ2-7 TRBV5-4 TGTGCCAGCAGCCGGACCGGGACTCTCTCCTACGAGCAGTACTTC CASSRTGTLSYEQYF
. . TRBJ2-7 TRBV5-6 TGTGCCAGCAGGATCGGCGGATCCCCCTACGAGCAGTACTTC CASRIGGSPYEQYF
few TRBD1 TRBJ1-2 TRBV5-1 TGCGCCAGCAGCTCGGGACAGGGAGAAGGCTACACCTTC CASSSGQGEGYTF
. . TRBJ2-2 TRBV12-5 TGTGCTAGTGGTTCTCAGGGTCCCTTAGGGGATACCGGGGAGCTGTTTTTT CASGSQGPLGDTGELFF
few TRBD2 TRBJ2-3 TRBV11-2 TGTGCCAGCAGCCGCGGGGGGTACGCAGATACGCAGTATTTT CASSRGGYADTQYF
. . TRBJ1-5 TRBV6-5 TGTGCCAGCAGATACCAAAGGACACACCTTAATCAGCCCCAGCATTTT CASRYQRTHLNQPQHF
. TRBD1 TRBJ1-1 TRBV5-1 TGCGCCAGCAGCCCAAGGGGGCCTCAGGGGACTGAAGCTTTCTTT CASSPRGPQGTEAFF
once . TRBJ2-2 TRBV10-1 TGCGCCACGTCTAGGGGTCCCACCGGGGAGCTGTTTTTT CATSRGPTGELFF
. . TRBJ2-7 TRBV3-1/TRBV3-2 TGTGCCAGCAGCCAACGGGCTAGCGCTTACGAGCAGTACTTC CASSQRASAYEQYF
. . TRBJ2-3 TRBV11-2 TGTGCCAGCAGCTCCAGAATTCGCACAGATACGCAGTATTTT CASSSRIRTDTQYF
. . TRBJ1-1 TRBV5-1 TGCGCCAGCAGCTTGGTAATCGGCGGCGACACTGAAGCTTTCTTT CASSLVIGGDTEAFF
. . TRBJ2-3 TRBV9 TGTGCCAGCAGCGTAGTCGGAGATACGCAGTATTTT CASSVVGDTQYF
. TRBD1 TRBJ1-4 TRBV5-5 TGTGCCAGCAGCTTCCGATTTACCGGACAGGGCGGGAATGAAAAACTGTTTTTT CASSFRFTGQGGNEKLFF
. . TRBJ2-7 TRBV24-1 TGTGCCACCAGTGATTTGGACAGGAAGCACTTC CATSDLDRKHF
. TRBD1 TRBJ2-7 TRBV11-2 TGTGCCAGCAGAATCATCGGGACAGGGAGGTACGAGCAGTACTTC CASRIIGTGRYEQYF
once TRBD1 TRBJ1-4 TRBV10-3 TGTGCCATCAGTGAGCCAGGACAGGGAGAGGAAAAACTGTTTTTT CAISEPGQGEEKLFF
. TRBD1 TRBJ2-3 TRBV10-1 TGCGCCAGCGGGGGGCCCGGGACAGGGGCCCCAGATACGCAGTATTTT CASGGPGTGAPDTQYF
once TRBD1 TRBJ1-2 TRBV24-1 TGTGCCACCAGTGATTCAAGGACAGGGGGAAATGGCTACACCTTC CATSDSRTGGNGYTF
few . TRBJ2-7 TRBV30 TGTGCCTGGAGCGAGGGATTTATCCTGGGCGAGCAGTACTTC CAWSEGFILGEQYF
. . TRBJ1-2 TRBV6-1 TGTGCCAGCAGTGAAAGGACAGTAATCTATGGCTACACCTTC CASSERTVIYGYTF
. . TRBJ1-6 TRBV11-3 TGTGCCAGCAGCTTGGGCACGGATTCACCCCTCCACTTT CASSLGTDSPLHF
. . TRBJ1-6 TRBV6-1 TGTGCCAGCAGTGCCCGAGGGGGGGGCGCATATTCACCCCTCCACTTT CASSARGGGAYSPLHF
. . TRBJ2-7 TRBV6-5 TGTGCCAGCGGAACAGGGTCCACAAGGGAGCAGTACTTC CASGTGSTREQYF
once TRBD1 TRBJ1-3 TRBV7-9 TGTGCCAGCAGCTTTCAGACAGGGGGAAACACCATATATTTT CASSFQTGGNTIYF
. . TRBJ2-3 TRBV5-1 TGCGCCAGCAACCCGGGGACTTTTACAGATACGCAGTATTTT CASNPGTFTDTQYF
. TRBD1 TRBJ1-1 TRBV6-5 TGTGCCAGCAGAAGGGACAGGGGTTACCCTGAAGCTTTCTTT CASRRDRGYPEAFF
. . TRBJ2-7 TRBV28 TGTGCCAGCAGCCCTGTGGCCTCACCCGAGCAGTACTTC CASSPVASPEQYF
. . TRBJ1-2 TRBV5-4 TGTGCCAGCAGATCCTTTGGTAGGGGAAGGGGCTACACCTTC CASRSFGRGRGYTF
once . TRBJ2-7 TRBV30 TGTGCCTGGAGGTCGGACTGGAGCTCCTACGAGCAGTACTTC CAWRSDWSSYEQYF
. . TRBJ2-3 TRBV4-2 TGTGCCAGCAGCTTTCGAGACGCGGCAGATACGCAGTATTTT CASSFRDAADTQYF
. . TRBJ1-2 TRBV3-1/TRBV3-2 TGTGCCAGCAGCAAAATATCTTATGGCTACACCTTC CASSKISYGYTF